This is a list of T cell receptor beta chains from one sample in a study of beta chain features in type 1 diabetes. Only in-frame clones appear in the TCRdb table, and some are missing; sequencing was by immunoSEQ multiplex PCR. This table has hundreds of thousands of clones, roughly 31% appearing once. Material for sequencing was naive CD4+ T cells from blood. The origin of the receptors is a man aged 18 to 29 in good health. The CDR3 runs from the conserved cysteine through the conserved F or W. D genes are given only for firm matches. Size tells how often a clone was seen (once, few, many) or the class of an expanded clone, and some rows leave it out.

J gene: TRBJ2-1; V gene: TRBV7-8; clone size: few; D gene: NA; CDR3 protein: CASSFPFRGGIYNEQFF; CDR3 DNA: TGTGCCAGCAGCTTCCCCTTCAGGGGAGGGATATACAATGAGCAGTTCTTC
J gene: TRBJ2-1; V gene: TRBV14; clone size: NA; D gene: TRBD2; CDR3 protein: CASSRLAGGLYNEQFF; CDR3 DNA: TGTGCCAGCAGCCGGTTAGCGGGAGGCCTCTACAATGAGCAGTTCTTC
J gene: TRBJ2-7; V gene: TRBV28; clone size: NA; D gene: TRBD2; CDR3 protein: CASSLWTSGVLEQYF; CDR3 DNA: TGTGCCAGCAGCCTATGGACTAGCGGAGTACTCGAGCAGTACTTC
J gene: TRBJ2-1; V gene: TRBV19; clone size: few; D gene: NA; CDR3 protein: CASSIGGYNEQFF; CDR3 DNA: TGTGCCAGTAGTATAGGCGGGTACAATGAGCAGTTCTTC
J gene: TRBJ1-4; V gene: TRBV25-1; clone size: NA; D gene: TRBD1; CDR3 protein: CASSDRTGPNEKLFF; CDR3 DNA: TGTGCCAGCAGTGATCGGACAGGGCCTAATGAAAAACTGTTTTTT
J gene: TRBJ1-1; V gene: TRBV11-3; clone size: few; D gene: NA; CDR3 protein: CASSLDSANTEAFF; CDR3 DNA: TGTGCCAGCAGCTTAGATTCGGCGAACACTGAAGCTTTCTTT
J gene: TRBJ1-1; V gene: TRBV28; clone size: few; D gene: TRBD1; CDR3 protein: CASSGTVHTEAFF; CDR3 DNA: TGTGCCAGCAGTGGGACAGTGCACACTGAAGCTTTCTTT
J gene: TRBJ2-5; V gene: TRBV7-2; clone size: NA; D gene: TRBD1; CDR3 protein: CASSLGTGVETQYF; CDR3 DNA: TGTGCCAGCAGCCTCGGGACAGGGGTGGAGACCCAGTACTTC
J gene: TRBJ2-7; V gene: TRBV9; clone size: few; D gene: NA; CDR3 protein: CASSADSSSYEQYF; CDR3 DNA: TGTGCCAGCAGCGCCGACAGTTCCTCCTACGAGCAGTACTTC
J gene: TRBJ1-1; V gene: TRBV7-2; clone size: NA; D gene: NA; CDR3 protein: CASSLQGLEAFF; CDR3 DNA: TGTGCCAGCAGCTTGCAGGGGTTGGAAGCTTTCTTT
J gene: TRBJ2-2; V gene: TRBV29-1; clone size: few; D gene: NA; CDR3 protein: CSVEADIGNTGELFF; CDR3 DNA: TGCAGCGTTGAAGCGGATATCGGGAACACCGGGGAGCTGTTTTTT
J gene: TRBJ2-3; V gene: TRBV7-9; clone size: NA; D gene: NA; CDR3 protein: CASIPDGGVTDTQYF; CDR3 DNA: TGTGCCAGCATCCCGGACGGTGGGGTCACAGATACGCAGTATTTT
J gene: TRBJ1-1; V gene: TRBV30; clone size: few; D gene: NA; CDR3 protein: CAWSATPNTEAFF; CDR3 DNA: TGTGCCTGGAGTGCCACACCGAACACTGAAGCTTTCTTT
J gene: TRBJ2-5; V gene: TRBV2; clone size: NA; D gene: NA; CDR3 protein: CASSVRRETQYF; CDR3 DNA: TGTGCCAGCAGTGTGAGACGGGAGACCCAGTACTTC
J gene: TRBJ2-3; V gene: TRBV30; clone size: NA; D gene: NA; CDR3 protein: CAWSVHSPDTQYF; CDR3 DNA: TGTGCCTGGAGTGTACATTCGCCCGATACGCAGTATTTT
J gene: TRBJ2-3; V gene: TRBV5-1; clone size: few; D gene: TRBD2; CDR3 protein: CASSSGLAGSSDTQYF; CDR3 DNA: TGCGCCAGCAGCTCTGGACTAGCGGGTTCGTCTGATACGCAGTATTTT
J gene: TRBJ1-4; V gene: TRBV7-2; clone size: few; D gene: NA; CDR3 protein: CASSLGTSREKLFF; CDR3 DNA: TGTGCCAGCAGTTTAGGGACAAGCAGGGAAAAACTGTTTTTT
J gene: TRBJ2-1; V gene: TRBV25-1; clone size: few; D gene: NA; CDR3 protein: CASSDRGGSSYNEQFF; CDR3 DNA: TGTGCCAGCAGCGACAGGGGCGGGAGTTCCTACAATGAGCAGTTCTTC
J gene: TRBJ2-1; V gene: TRBV6-7; clone size: NA; D gene: NA; CDR3 protein: CASSYSGAYNEQFF; CDR3 DNA: TGTGCCAGCAGTTACTCAGGGGCCTACAATGAGCAGTTCTTC
J gene: TRBJ2-1; V gene: TRBV5-1; clone size: few; D gene: TRBD1; CDR3 protein: CASSLGTGAAEQFF; CDR3 DNA: TGCGCCAGCAGCTTGGGGACAGGGGCGGCTGAGCAGTTCTTC
J gene: TRBJ2-1; V gene: TRBV29-1; clone size: NA; D gene: NA; CDR3 protein: CSVGLYFNEQFF; CDR3 DNA: TGCAGCGTTGGTCTGTATTTCAATGAGCAGTTCTTC
J gene: TRBJ2-3; V gene: TRBV7-9; clone size: few; D gene: NA; CDR3 protein: CASSLVLTRADTQYF; CDR3 DNA: TGTGCCAGCAGCTTAGTGTTAACGAGGGCAGATACGCAGTATTTT
J gene: TRBJ2-1; V gene: TRBV9; clone size: NA; D gene: NA; CDR3 protein: CASSVGRDLSYNEQFF; CDR3 DNA: TGTGCCAGCAGCGTAGGGCGGGACCTCTCCTACAATGAGCAGTTCTTC
J gene: TRBJ2-5; V gene: TRBV5-1; clone size: NA; D gene: TRBD1; CDR3 protein: CASSLTGAQETQYF; CDR3 DNA: TGCGCCAGCAGCCTGACAGGGGCCCAAGAGACCCAGTACTTC
J gene: TRBJ2-7; V gene: TRBV7-9; clone size: NA; D gene: NA; CDR3 protein: CASSLVRPEQYF; CDR3 DNA: TGTGCCAGCAGCTTAGTCCGTCCCGAGCAGTACTTC
J gene: TRBJ2-1; V gene: TRBV4-2; clone size: NA; D gene: TRBD2; CDR3 protein: CASSQRTTGTSGTRSSYNEQFF; CDR3 DNA: TGTGCCAGCAGCCAAAGGACGACCGGGACTAGCGGAACCCGAAGCTCCTACAATGAGCAGTTCTTC
J gene: TRBJ2-7; V gene: TRBV5-4; clone size: NA; D gene: NA; CDR3 protein: CASSSGGEYYEQYF; CDR3 DNA: TGTGCCAGCAGCTCCGGCGGGGAGTACTACGAGCAGTACTTC
J gene: TRBJ2-6; V gene: TRBV7-9; clone size: NA; D gene: TRBD1; CDR3 protein: CASSPWDRGSGANVLTF; CDR3 DNA: TGTGCCAGCAGCCCCTGGGACAGGGGCTCTGGGGCCAACGTCCTGACTTTC
J gene: TRBJ2-7; V gene: TRBV6-6; clone size: few; D gene: TRBD2; CDR3 protein: CASSLAGVTYEQYF; CDR3 DNA: TGTGCCAGCAGTTTAGCGGGAGTGACCTACGAGCAGTACTTC
J gene: TRBJ1-4; V gene: TRBV6-6; clone size: few; D gene: NA; CDR3 protein: CASSYSELQGSEKLFF; CDR3 DNA: TGTGCCAGCAGTTACTCTGAGTTGCAGGGTAGTGAAAAACTGTTTTTT
J gene: TRBJ1-5; V gene: TRBV30; clone size: few; D gene: NA; CDR3 protein: CAWNRPGDSNQPQHF; CDR3 DNA: TGTGCCTGGAACCGGCCGGGTGATAGCAATCAGCCCCAGCATTTT
J gene: TRBJ2-7; V gene: TRBV4-3; clone size: few; D gene: NA; CDR3 protein: CASSQDSHYSYEQYF; CDR3 DNA: TGCGCCAGCAGCCAAGATTCGCACTACTCCTACGAGCAGTACTTC
J gene: TRBJ2-5; V gene: TRBV14; clone size: NA; D gene: TRBD2; CDR3 protein: CASSHRGTSGVETQYF; CDR3 DNA: TGTGCCAGCAGCCATCGCGGGACTAGCGGAGTAGAGACCCAGTACTTC
J gene: TRBJ2-1; V gene: TRBV12-5; clone size: NA; D gene: NA; CDR3 protein: CASGPRGTHEEQFF; CDR3 DNA: TGTGCTAGTGGCCCGAGGGGAACGCACGAGGAGCAGTTCTTC
J gene: TRBJ2-7; V gene: TRBV20-1; clone size: few; D gene: NA; CDR3 protein: CSASQDEQYF; CDR3 DNA: TGCAGTGCTAGCCAGGACGAGCAGTACTTC
J gene: TRBJ2-3; V gene: TRBV7-2; clone size: few; D gene: TRBD2; CDR3 protein: CASSATSGRIITDTQYF; CDR3 DNA: TGTGCCAGCAGCGCGACTAGCGGGAGGATTATCACAGATACGCAGTATTTT
J gene: TRBJ2-1; V gene: TRBV25-1; clone size: NA; D gene: NA; CDR3 protein: CASSELGSTEGVEQFF; CDR3 DNA: TGTGCCAGCAGTGAATTGGGTAGTACCGAGGGGGTAGAGCAGTTCTTC
J gene: TRBJ2-1; V gene: TRBV18; clone size: NA; D gene: TRBD1; CDR3 protein: CASSPRTGYNEQFF; CDR3 DNA: TGTGCCAGCTCACCCCGGACAGGGTACAATGAGCAGTTCTTC
J gene: TRBJ2-5; V gene: TRBV7-7; clone size: NA; D gene: TRBD2; CDR3 protein: CASSLSLAGWRETQYF; CDR3 DNA: TGTGCCAGCAGCTTATCTCTAGCGGGATGGAGGGAGACCCAGTACTTC
J gene: TRBJ2-1; V gene: TRBV7-2; clone size: NA; D gene: TRBD2; CDR3 protein: CASSLSGLVQFF; CDR3 DNA: TGTGCCAGCAGCTTATCGGGACTAGTGCAGTTCTTC
J gene: TRBJ2-7; V gene: TRBV15; clone size: few; D gene: NA; CDR3 protein: CATRSEVAMASYEQYF; CDR3 DNA: TGTGCCACCAGGTCCGAGGTCGCTATGGCGTCCTACGAGCAGTACTTC
J gene: TRBJ2-7; V gene: TRBV4-1; clone size: NA; D gene: TRBD2; CDR3 protein: CASSHPRRSGSHEQYF; CDR3 DNA: TGCGCCAGCAGCCACCCCCGTCGTAGCGGGAGCCACGAGCAGTACTTC
J gene: TRBJ1-5; V gene: TRBV30; clone size: NA; D gene: NA; CDR3 protein: CAWKSSLNQPQHF; CDR3 DNA: TGTGCCTGGAAGTCGAGCCTGAATCAGCCCCAGCATTTT
J gene: TRBJ2-1; V gene: TRBV4-3; clone size: NA; D gene: TRBD2; CDR3 protein: CASSQVSGSYNEQFF; CDR3 DNA: TGCGCCAGCAGCCAAGTTAGCGGGTCCTACAATGAGCAGTTCTTC
J gene: TRBJ2-3; V gene: TRBV10-3; clone size: few; D gene: NA; CDR3 protein: CAISGGEYNTDTQYF; CDR3 DNA: TGTGCCATCAGTGGAGGGGAGTACAATACAGATACGCAGTATTTT
J gene: TRBJ1-5; V gene: TRBV7-2; clone size: NA; D gene: TRBD1; CDR3 protein: CASSPTGGNQPQHF; CDR3 DNA: TGTGCCAGCAGCCCCACAGGGGGGAATCAGCCCCAGCATTTT
J gene: TRBJ1-1; V gene: TRBV30; clone size: few; D gene: TRBD1; CDR3 protein: CAWGPGGLNTEAFF; CDR3 DNA: TGTGCCTGGGGCCCAGGGGGCTTGAACACTGAAGCTTTCTTT
J gene: TRBJ2-7; V gene: TRBV20-1; clone size: NA; D gene: NA; CDR3 protein: CSANIPYEQYF; CDR3 DNA: TGCAGTGCTAATATACCCTACGAGCAGTACTTC
J gene: TRBJ1-1; V gene: TRBV29-1; clone size: NA; D gene: NA; CDR3 protein: CSVGRAFF; CDR3 DNA: TGCAGCGTTGGGAGGGCTTTCTTT
J gene: TRBJ2-5; V gene: TRBV6-6; clone size: NA; D gene: NA; CDR3 protein: CASRRTSGRTQYF; CDR3 DNA: TGTGCCAGCAGGAGGACTTCCGGAAGAACCCAGTACTTC
J gene: TRBJ2-5; V gene: TRBV7-9; clone size: NA; D gene: NA; CDR3 protein: CASSPSPAVQETQYF; CDR3 DNA: TGTGCCAGCAGCCCCTCCCCGGCCGTACAAGAGACCCAGTACTTC
J gene: TRBJ2-1; V gene: TRBV5-6; clone size: NA; D gene: NA; CDR3 protein: CASSLLVGEQFF; CDR3 DNA: TGTGCCAGCAGCTTGCTCGTAGGTGAGCAGTTCTTC
J gene: TRBJ1-5; V gene: TRBV27; clone size: once; D gene: NA; CDR3 protein: CASSWYSNQPQHF; CDR3 DNA: TGTGCCAGCAGTTGGTATAGCAATCAGCCCCAGCATTTT
J gene: TRBJ1-4; V gene: TRBV7-6; clone size: NA; D gene: NA; CDR3 protein: CASSLGTPLRGLFF; CDR3 DNA: TGTGCCAGCAGCTTGGGGACACCCCTAAGAGGGCTGTTTTTT
J gene: TRBJ1-4; V gene: TRBV4-3; clone size: NA; D gene: NA; CDR3 protein: CASSPVGSAGNEKLFF; CDR3 DNA: TGCGCCAGCAGCCCAGTAGGGAGCGCGGGTAATGAAAAACTGTTTTTT
J gene: TRBJ2-7; V gene: TRBV5-6; clone size: NA; D gene: TRBD2; CDR3 protein: CASSLVAGYQYEQYF; CDR3 DNA: TGTGCCAGCAGCTTGGTAGCGGGCTACCAATACGAGCAGTACTTC